Listed below are T cell receptor beta chains from one sample, sequenced in a study of blood T cell repertoires in COVID-19. Here immunoSEQ multiplex PCR was the method, and the copy in TCRdb shows in-frame clones only, minus some. The sample lists under 200,000 clones; about 85% were seen once. Material: peripheral blood. Receptors originate from a man in his sixties with active or convalescent COVID-19. The CDR3 runs from the conserved cysteine through the conserved F or W. The order of the fields is V gene, J gene, D gene, clone size, CDR3 protein, CDR3 DNA. D genes are given only for firm matches. Size tells how often a clone was seen (once, few, many) or the class of an expanded clone, and some rows leave it out.

TRBV24-1	TRBJ2-1	TRBD1	NA	CATSDYGTGNYNEQFF	TGTGCCACCAGTGACTATGGGACAGGGAACTACAATGAGCAGTTCTTC
TRBV11-2	TRBJ1-4	TRBD1	NA	CASSLMTGGENEKLFF	TGTGCCAGCAGCTTGATGACAGGGGGCGAGAATGAAAAACTGTTTTTT
TRBV4-1	TRBJ2-3	NA	NA	CASSQDDRFSTDTQYF	TGCGCCAGCAGCCAAGATGACAGGTTTAGCACAGATACGCAGTATTTT
TRBV30	TRBJ2-3	TRBD1	NA	CAWSRTGLSTDTQYF	TGTGCCTGGAGTAGGACAGGCCTTAGCACAGATACGCAGTATTTT
TRBV5-4	TRBJ2-5	NA	NA	CASSLYLGVETQYF	TGTGCCAGCAGCTTGTACCTGGGAGTAGAGACCCAGTACTTC
TRBV30	TRBJ2-3	TRBD2	NA	CAWSVQLAGGTDTQYF	TGTGCCTGGAGTGTACAACTAGCGGGGGGGACAGATACGCAGTATTTT
TRBV6-5	TRBJ2-1	NA	NA	CASSYDGHYNEQFF	TGTGCCAGCAGTTACGATGGACACTACAATGAGCAGTTCTTC
TRBV5-1	TRBJ1-1	NA	few	CASRDTGSTEAFF	TGCGCCAGCAGGGATACAGGGAGCACTGAAGCTTTCTTT
TRBV6-5	TRBJ1-4	TRBD1	NA	CASSRRDSNEKLFF	TGTGCCAGCAGTCGCCGGGACAGTAATGAAAAACTGTTTTTT
TRBV7-2	TRBJ1-3	NA	once	CASSPRPGTGNTIYF	TGTGCCAGCAGCCCTAGGCCAGGGACTGGAAACACCATATATTTT
TRBV4-1	TRBJ1-1	TRBD1	NA	CASSQEGGQPNTEAFF	TGCGCCAGCAGCCAAGAGGGGGGACAGCCGAACACTGAAGCTTTCTTT